The rows below give T cell receptor beta chains drawn from one sample of a study of identifying expanded T cells in peripheral blood. Assay used: immunoSEQ multiplex PCR; TCRdb lists only in-frame clones, some missing. This sample has approximately 83,000 clones, with roughly 85% found just once. The specimen sequenced was blood. The receptors derive from a person aged 18-70 years in good health. Both conserved end residues are part of each CDR3. The order of the fields is clone size, J gene, D gene, V gene, CDR3 DNA, CDR3 protein. D genes are given only for firm matches. Some rows have no size entry. The others give once, few or many, or a class for an expanded clone.

NA | TRBJ1-5 | TRBD1 | TRBV30 | TGTGCCTGGAGTCAACAGGGGGATCAGCCCCAGCATTTT | CAWSQQGDQPQHF
NA | TRBJ2-7 | TRBD1 | TRBV27 | TGTGCCAGCAGTTCGGGGACAGGCGGTTACGAGCAGTACTTC | CASSSGTGGYEQYF
NA | TRBJ1-2 | NA | TRBV11-3 | TGTGCCAGCACCACGGGGGGATATGGGGCTGGCTACACCTTC | CASTTGGYGAGYTF
NA | TRBJ2-1 | NA | TRBV7-9 | TGTGCCAGCAGCTCCCGCCGGGGCAGGGGCAATGAGCAGTTCTTC | CASSSRRGRGNEQFF
once | TRBJ2-7 | TRBD2 | TRBV11-3 | TGTGCCAGCAGCCCCCGGACTAGCGGGACCTACGAGCAGTACTTC | CASSPRTSGTYEQYF
NA | TRBJ2-7 | TRBD1 | TRBV7-2 | TGTGCCAGCAGCCGTAGTGACAGGGGGGGCTACGAGCAGTACTTC | CASSRSDRGGYEQYF
NA | TRBJ1-4 | NA | TRBV7-2 | TGTGCCAGCAGCTTAGGAGGAGAAAAACTGTTTTTT | CASSLGGEKLFF
NA | TRBJ2-7 | TRBD2 | TRBV7-9 | TGTGCCAGCAGCCAAGCGGGAGGGGGCATATACGAGCAGTACTTC | CASSQAGGGIYEQYF
NA | TRBJ1-6 | NA | TRBV6-1 | TGTGCCAGCAGTGAGTTTGGCCCCTATAATTCACCCCTCCACTTT | CASSEFGPYNSPLHF
NA | TRBJ1-5 | NA | TRBV27 | TGTGCCAGCAGTTTAGCCGGCAATCAGCCCCAGCATTTT | CASSLAGNQPQHF
NA | TRBJ2-1 | NA | TRBV5-8 | TGTGCCAGCAGCCTCCGAGCCTTCCGCAATCAGCAGTTCTTC | CASSLRAFRNQQFF
NA | TRBJ2-6 | TRBD1 | TRBV10-3 | TGTGCCACGAAAACCGGGACAGGGTTCGGGGCCAACGTCCTGACTTTC | CATKTGTGFGANVLTF
NA | TRBJ2-7 | NA | TRBV4-2 | TGTGCCAGCAGCCAATCCGCCACCTACGAGCAGTACTTC | CASSQSATYEQYF
NA | TRBJ2-7 | TRBD2 | TRBV5-6 | TGTGCCAGCAGCTATGGACTAGCATACGAGCAGTACTTC | CASSYGLAYEQYF
NA | TRBJ2-6 | NA | TRBV9 | TGTGCCAGCAGCGTGTCCCCAAACGAGCAAGGGATCCCTGGGGCCAACGTCCTGACTTTC | CASSVSPNEQGIPGANVLTF